This T cell receptor (beta chain) was retrieved from a study of blood T cell repertoires in COVID-19 (TCRdb year 2020). With regard to the full study: Collaborator samples came from the United States, Italy and Spain and covered acute and convalescent phases of COVID-19. A de-identified subject ID, COVID-19 status, age in years and sex were almost always included in the sample metadata. Samples were obtained from the ongoing ImmuneRACE study (first 160 participants) and from over a thousand subjects provided by 6 global collaborators. The material from the prospective study consisted of cDNA or gDNA derived from T cells, B-cell-depleted T cells, or PBMCs. The dataset comprised deeply sampled blood TCRbeta repertoires from subjects exposed to, actively infected with, or recovered from COVID-19. The repertoires were made available in a free public database intended to serve as a resource for research on the immune response to SARS-CoV-2. Where available, HLA class I and class II types were taken from metadata supplied by the sample provider and were not determined by assay-based typing. Paper-wide results and their limitations: How much clinical and demographic metadata was included differed by source and by participant, and the metadata was provided uncurated.

The CDR3 has 14 amino acids, counting the end cysteine and phenylalanine. CDR3 DNA only is kept here, 42 bases in frame from base 1. Based on the germline V gene (reference sequence), the CDR1 and CDR2 sequences are MNHEY and SMNVEV. Trimming leaves V shorter by 5 bases and J shorter by 8 bases, with the junction holding 12 bases beyond the gene matches. In the case of this clone: The specificity of this receptor is unknown. There are no base qualities to consult, and no much larger clone falls within one base.

TCRbeta CDR3 regions were amplified from genomic DNA by means of the immunoSEQ Assay, a bias-controlled multiplex PCR. Processing in the source paper ran as follows. The number of nucleated cells in each sample was estimated by amplification of reference gene primers within the assay. To quantify the absolute abundance of each unique TCRbeta CDR3 rearrangement, sequence reads were collapsed and filtered. Productive Simpson clonality was computed per sample as the square root of Simpson's diversity index over productive rearrangements. The clones in this table, taken by TCRdb from immuneACCESS, are in-frame only. Not every clone is retained; where verified, under half of the shortfall comes from an unresolved V gene, and the cause of the rest is unknown. V and J calls and clone size are those listed in that table; D and trimming were worked out from the DNA. Here the sample has 250,000 to 400,000 clones; about 90% occur a single time. The top ten hold less than 3.5% of the sample.

One collaborating source in Seattle enrolled patients during active infection and followed them longitudinally through the course of disease. Collaborating institutions collected whole blood in K2EDTA tubes following their own protocols. For TCRbeta analysis, collaborator samples were shipped as frozen whole blood, as isolated PBMCs, or as DNA extracted from either sample type. The sample taken for sequencing was peripheral blood. This sequence uses TRBV27 and TRBJ2-7; TRBD2 fits 7 bases in the junction. This TCR was sampled from a woman aged 25 to 39 with COVID-19, enrolled during active disease. The DNA reads as follows: TGTGCCAGCAGTCCCCGGGACTACGGGGTTAAGCAGTACTTC. It encodes CASSPRDYGVKQYF.